This is a list of T cell receptor beta chains from one sample in a study of early T cells in non-severe SARS-CoV-2 infection. TCRdb independently ran MiXCR on the 5' RACE reads; one entry per CDR3 protein. The table records approximately 81,000 distinct CDR3 sequences, around 15% of them present only once. Sample: whole blood. Every receptor here comes from an adult who was a healthcare worker with PCR-confirmed SARS-CoV-2 infection or an uninfected control (not recorded which). The CDR3 runs from the conserved cysteine through the conserved F or W. The D gene is left open where the match is weak. Not every row has a clone size; where given, it reads once, few, many or a size class.

v_call	j_call	clone_size	d_call	cdr3_nt	cdr3_aa
TRBV9	TRBJ1-1	.	.	TGTGCCAGCAGCGTAGGAGGGGCCACTGAAGCTTTCTTT	CASSVGGATEAFF
TRBV12-3/TRBV12-4	TRBJ2-7	.	.	TGTGCCAGCAGTTTGGTCTCAGGGTACGAGCAGTACTTC	CASSLVSGYEQYF
TRBV6-6	TRBJ1-4	many	TRBD1	TGTGCCAGCGAGACAGGGAATGAAAAACTGTTTTTT	CASETGNEKLFF
TRBV7-9	TRBJ2-3	.	TRBD2	TGTGCCAGCAGCTTCTCTAGCGGGGGGTTCGATACGCAGTATTTT	CASSFSSGGFDTQYF
TRBV11-2	TRBJ2-7	few	.	TGTGCCAGCAGCTTAGGGCCGGGACTGAGCTCCTACGAGCAGTACTTC	CASSLGPGLSSYEQYF
TRBV6-6	TRBJ2-1	few	TRBD2	TGTGCCAGCAGTTACTCAACTAGCGGGGGTAGAAGCTCCTACAATGAGCAGTTCTTC	CASSYSTSGGRSSYNEQFF
TRBV6-2/TRBV6-3	TRBJ1-5	few	TRBD1	TGTGCCAGCAGTTACGGAGGGGGCGGGCAGCCCCAGCATTTT	CASSYGGGGQPQHF
TRBV9	TRBJ1-6	.	.	TGTGCCAGCAGCCCGCGCGGGGAGGATGGTTCACCCCTCCACTTT	CASSPRGEDGSPLHF
TRBV7-9	TRBJ2-5	once	.	TGTGCCAGCAGCTACTACAGGGTTGAAGAGACCCAGTACTTC	CASSYYRVEETQYF
TRBV7-9	TRBJ2-1	.	.	TGTGCCAGCAGCTTAGCGCTCCGCGATGAGCAGTTCTTC	CASSLALRDEQFF
TRBV20-1	TRBJ2-2	many	TRBD2	TGCAGTGCTAGCAGTCGGCGGGAGGGTGCCGGGGAGCTGTTTTTT	CSASSRREGAGELFF
TRBV10-3	TRBJ2-3	.	.	TGTGCCATCAGTGAGAGCCCGGGCCTCACAGATACGCAGTATTTT	CAISESPGLTDTQYF
TRBV12-3/TRBV12-4	TRBJ2-4	few	TRBD1	TGTGCCAGCAGTTTCGGGGGACAGGGGGCGTCCAAAAACATTCAGTACTTC	CASSFGGQGASKNIQYF
TRBV29-1	TRBJ1-3	.	.	TGCAGCGCTGGGACGGGCTCTGGAAACACCATATATTTT	CSAGTGSGNTIYF
TRBV29-1	TRBJ1-6	many	.	TGCAGCGTTGCAATGACGAATAATTCACCCCTCCACTTT	CSVAMTNNSPLHF